Listed here are 8 T cell receptor beta chains from one sample, sequenced in a study of blood T cell repertoires in COVID-19. The method was immunoSEQ multiplex PCR; TCRdb's version includes in-frame clones alone and lacks a portion of them. The table records some 240,000 clones, about 79% of them present only once. Sequenced: peripheral blood. These receptors were taken from a woman in her 40s who had recovered from COVID-19.

The chain has TRBV5-8 and TRBJ1-2; D is uncertain. The germline V gene has CDR1 SGHTS and CDR2 YDEGEE. Trimming removed 2 bases from V and 8 bases from J, with 19 bases in between. The CDR3 contains 15 residues. The CDR3 sequence: CASSFQDHSMSGYTF. The CDR3 DNA follows: TGTGCCAGCAGCTTCCAGGATCACAGCATGTCGGGCTACACCTTC.

V is TRBV15 and J is TRBJ1-2; D remains unclear. Germline V gene sequence: CDR1 LNHNV, CDR2 YYDKDF (reference sequence). The CDR3 is made up of 12 amino acids. Trimming left V 0 bases short and J 4 bases short, with 3 bases between. The CDR3 spells CATSRDGYGYTF. CDR3 DNA: TGTGCCACCAGCAGAGACGGCTATGGCTACACCTTC.

The chain combines TRBV6-5 with TRBJ2-1, with TRBD1 matching over 8 bases. Germline V gene data show CDR1 as MNHEY and CDR2 as SVGAGI. J lost 0 bases, V lost 6 bases, and 4 bases had no gene match. CDR3 length: 15 amino acids. The CDR3, as DNA: TGTGCCAGCAGACCCGACAGGGGCTCCTACAATGAGCAGTTCTTC. Its protein product is CASRPDRGSYNEQFF.

The chain carries TRBV28 and TRBJ2-3, with TRBD2 matching 10 bases. CDR3 length: 17 amino acids. Losses at the gene ends were 1 base for V and 3 bases for J; bases not matched to a gene: 7. Germline CDR1 and CDR2: MDHEN and SYDVKM. In nucleotides, the CDR3 is TGTGCCAGCAGTTTATTGGGTAGCGGGGGGTATACAGATACGCAGTATTTT. Its protein product is CASSLLGSGGYTDTQYF.

This sequence joins TRBV2 and TRBJ1-2; tentatively, D is TRBD1 (6 bases). CDR1 and CDR2 from the germline V gene are SNHLY and FYNNEI. This CDR3 spans 12 amino acids. Trimming shortened V by 7 bases and J by 4 bases, and 10 bases separated the two germline ends. The CDR3 loop reads CASTGVSYGYTF. The DNA of the CDR3 is TGTGCCAGCACAGGGGTTAGCTATGGCTACACCTTC.

This chain uses TRBV18 with TRBJ1-5; D perhaps matches TRBD1 (6 bases). The V and J ends lost 1 base and 2 bases respectively, with 6 bases between them. CDR1 KGHSH and CDR2 LQKENI come from the germline V gene. This CDR3 spans 14 amino acids. CDR3 coding DNA: TGTGCCAGCTCACCACGACAGGGCAATCAGCCCCAGCATTTT. The encoded protein is CASSPRQGNQPQHF.

This clone was seen a few times. The chain has TRBV12-3 or TRBV12-4 and TRBJ2-5; possibly TRBD1 for D (6 bases). This CDR3 comprises 13 residues. V shed 7 bases and J shed 4 bases, with 13 bases lying between them. The CDR3 loop reads CASKHRDGETQYF. Written as DNA, the CDR3 is TGTGCCAGCAAGCACAGGGACGGAGAGACCCAGTACTTC.

This clone was seen at least ten times. DNA for the CDR3: TGTGCCAGCAGCCCACTGGGGGGTGAAAAACTGTTTTTT. Protein sequence: CASSPLGGEKLFF. V is TRBV3-1 (or the pseudogene TRBV3-2) and J is TRBJ1-4; D possibly corresponds to TRBD1 (5 bases). This CDR3 contains 13 residues. The V end lost 4 bases, the J end lost 7 bases, and 10 bases lay between the germline ends. In germline, CDR1 is LGHDT, CDR2 YNNKEL (reference sequence).